These 13 T cell receptor beta chains came from one sample sequenced in a study of T cell responses to AZD1222 COVID-19 vaccine. The method was immunoSEQ multiplex PCR; TCRdb's version includes in-frame clones alone and lacks a portion of them. The repertoire consists of about 88,000 clones, with roughly nine tenths occurring once and the leading ten covering over 2%. Source: peripheral blood, taken on day 0 of AZD1222 vaccination. The receptor set was obtained from an adult in good health.

This chain joins TRBV24-1 and TRBJ1-5, with TRBD1 matching over 8 bases. The germline gives CDR1 KGHDR, CDR2 SFDVKD. This CDR3 region has 17 residues. V shed 4 bases, J shed 2 bases, and the junction held 9 bases outside the gene matches. Here the CDR3 DNA reads TGTGCCACCAGTGACCTAGGACAGGGAAGAGGCAATCAGCCCCAGCATTTT. It translates to CATSDLGQGRGNQPQHF.

The chain carries TRBV6-5 and TRBJ1-2, with D perhaps TRBD1 (5 bases). Germline CDR1 is MNHEY and CDR2 is SVGAGI. The CDR3 contains 14 residues. Trimming took off 8 bases at V and 4 bases at J, with 17 bases between the two ends. In DNA form, the CDR3 reads TGTGCCAGCGTGTCCGGGCAGGGAGGCTATGGCTACACCTTC. It is translated as CASVSGQGGYGYTF.

V and J are TRBV2 and TRBJ2-7; D may correspond to TRBD1 or TRBD2 (5 bases each). CDR1 and CDR2 from the germline V gene are SNHLY and FYNNEI. The length of the CDR3 is 15 residues. Trimming pared 6 bases from V and 1 base from J, leaving 16 bases between. Here the CDR3 DNA reads TGTGCCAGCAGCCGCGGAGAGGGACGATCCTACGAGCAGTACTTC. Protein product: CASSRGEGRSYEQYF.

The chain links TRBV6-1 to TRBJ2-7; maybe TRBD2 (5 bases). In germline, CDR1 is MNHNS, CDR2 SASEGT. The CDR3 contains 14 residues. V lost 3 bases and J lost 3, with 12 bases in between. CDR3 amino acids: CASSDGGTSYEQYF. In nucleotides, the CDR3 is TGTGCCAGCAGTGATGGAGGCACAAGCTACGAGCAGTACTTC.

V usage is TRBV5-1 and J usage is TRBJ1-1; D possibly corresponds to TRBD1 (6 bases). Germline assignment: CDR1 SGHRS and CDR2 YFSETQ. This CDR3 is built from 15 residues. Between the trimmed V and J ends, which lost 0 bases and 4 bases, there was a span of 13 bases. The CDR3 region has the DNA TGCGCCAGCAGCTTGGCCACCACAGGGACCACTGAAGCTTTCTTT. It yields the protein CASSLATTGTTEAFF.

The chain uses TRBV11-2 and TRBJ1-2; the match to TRBD1 covers 9 bases. Per germline, CDR1 SGHAT and CDR2 FQNNGV. The J segment lost 8 bases and the V segment lost 4 bases, leaving 14 bases of the junction unmatched. CDR3 length: 16 amino acids. This CDR3 reads CASSSPPRDRAKGYTF. The CDR3 nucleotides are TGTGCCAGCAGCTCTCCCCCGAGGGACAGGGCTAAGGGCTACACCTTC.

The chain employs TRBV7-9 and TRBJ1-2; unclear D gene. V was cut by 6 bases and J by 4 bases, with 9 bases left in between. The CDR3 is 12 residues long. The germline V gene encodes CDR1 SEHNR and CDR2 FQNEAQ (reference sequence). The CDR3 region has the DNA TGTGCCAGCAGACCCGATTCCTATGGCTACACCTTC. Its translation: CASRPDSYGYTF. Using reference TRBV7-9 and TRBJ1-2 for the parts outside the CDR3, the full variable domain is DTGVSQNPRHKITKRGQNVTFRCDPISEHNRLYWYRQTLGQGPEFLTYFQNEAQLEKSRLLSDRFSAERPKGSFSTLEIQRTEQGDSAMYLCASRPDSYGYTFGSGTRLTVV.

This clone was picked up one time. The rearrangement joins TRBV11-2 to TRBJ2-7; D gene ambiguous. Germline lookup yields CDR1 SGHAT and CDR2 FQNNGV. V was shortened by 5 bases and J by 6 bases, with 17 bases between the two germline ends. CDR3 size: 14 residues. CDR3 nucleotide sequence: TGTGCCAGCAGCCCCAACCCTCTCGGGCTCGAGCAGTACTTC. This encodes CASSPNPLGLEQYF.

This chain links TRBV11-2 with TRBJ1-6; TRBD1 matches 8 bases. The J segment lost 5 bases and the V segment lost 7 bases, leaving 7 bases of the junction unmatched. This CDR3 has 15 residues. From germline, CDR1 is SGHAT and CDR2 FQNNGV. This CDR3 is CASNRGGANNSPLHF. The DNA for the CDR3 is TGTGCCAGCAACAGGGGGGGGGCCAATAATTCACCCCTCCACTTT.

This clone came up a few times. The chain uses TRBV6-6 and TRBJ2-7; 9 positions agree with TRBD1. The CDR3 contains 14 residues. Germline trimming cut 2 bases from V and 2 bases from J; bases unmatched to any gene: 1. Germline CDR1 and CDR2: MNHNY and SVGAGI (reference sequence). Here the CDR3 reads CASSYGQGPYEQYF. The CDR3 coding sequence is TGTGCCAGCAGTTACGGACAGGGGCCCTACGAGCAGTACTTC.

J is TRBJ2-1 and V is TRBV21-1; the D segment call TRBD2 is taken from the table without a DNA check. TRBV21-1 is deemed a pseudogene. This CDR3 has 14 residues. This CDR3 is CASVLAGGHNEQFF. In DNA form, the CDR3 reads TGTGCCAGCGTTCTAGCGGGAGGCCACAATGAGCAGTTCTTC.

V and J are TRBV6-2 or TRBV6-3 and TRBJ1-2; the match to TRBD1 covers 9 bases. The CDR3 sequence is 15 residues long. Trimming removed 5 bases from V and 4 bases from J; junction bases left unmatched: 8. Germline-derived CDR1 and CDR2 are MNHEY and SVGEGT. The CDR3 nucleotides are TGTGCCAGCAGTCCCGGACAGGGGTTTACCTATGGCTACACCTTC. This sequence encodes CASSPGQGFTYGYTF.

CDR3 nucleotide sequence: TGTGCCACGAACGGTAAGCTCAACACTGAAGCTTTCTTT. It codes for CATNGKLNTEAFF. The chain combines TRBV2 with TRBJ1-1; D unresolved. V was trimmed by 10 bases and J by 2 bases, leaving 14 bases between them. CDR3 length: 13 residues. Germline lookup yields CDR1 SNHLY and CDR2 FYNNEI.